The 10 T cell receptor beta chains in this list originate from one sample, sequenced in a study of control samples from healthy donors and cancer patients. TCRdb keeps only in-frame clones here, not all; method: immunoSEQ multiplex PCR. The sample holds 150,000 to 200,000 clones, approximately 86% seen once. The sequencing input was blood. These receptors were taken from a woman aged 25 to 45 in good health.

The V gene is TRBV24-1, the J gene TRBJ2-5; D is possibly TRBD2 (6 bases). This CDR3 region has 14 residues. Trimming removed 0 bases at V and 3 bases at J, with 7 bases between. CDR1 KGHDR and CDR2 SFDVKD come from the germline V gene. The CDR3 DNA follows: TGTGCCACCAGTGATTTGGGCGGGGAAGAGACCCAGTACTTC. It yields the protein CATSDLGGEETQYF.

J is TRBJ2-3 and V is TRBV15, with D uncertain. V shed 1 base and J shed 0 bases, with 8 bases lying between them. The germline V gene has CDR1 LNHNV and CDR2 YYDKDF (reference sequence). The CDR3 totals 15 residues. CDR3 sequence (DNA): TGTGCCACCAGCAGAGCTTCCAGTAGCACAGATACGCAGTATTTT. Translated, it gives CATSRASSSTDTQYF.

CDR3 DNA: TGTGCCAGTAGTATTAGTGGTCCAGCGGGAGCCCGTTACGAGCAGTACTTC. This codes for CASSISGPAGARYEQYF. The rearrangement links TRBV19 to TRBJ2-7; the match to TRBD2 covers 8 bases. The trim removed 3 bases at V and 4 bases at J, leaving 14 bases unmatched. The CDR3 runs 17 residues. Germline lookup yields CDR1 LNHDA and CDR2 SQIVND (reference sequence). The whole variable domain, remainder taken from reference TRBV19 and TRBJ2-7, is DGGITQSPKYLFRKEGQNVTLSCEQNLNHDAMYWYRQDPGQGLRLIYYSQIVNDFQKGDIAEGYSVSREKKESFPLTVTSAQKNPTAFYLCASSISGPAGARYEQYFGPGTRLTVT.

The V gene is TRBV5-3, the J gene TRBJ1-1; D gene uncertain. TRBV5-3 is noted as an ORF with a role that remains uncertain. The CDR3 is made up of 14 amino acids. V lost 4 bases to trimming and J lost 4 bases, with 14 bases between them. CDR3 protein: CARSLLSKATEAFF. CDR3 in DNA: TGTGCCAGAAGCCTGCTCAGTAAGGCCACTGAAGCTTTCTTT.

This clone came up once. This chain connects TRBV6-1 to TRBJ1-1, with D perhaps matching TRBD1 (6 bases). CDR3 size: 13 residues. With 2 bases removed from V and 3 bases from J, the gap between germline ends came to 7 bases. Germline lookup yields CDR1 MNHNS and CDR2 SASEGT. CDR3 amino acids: CASSEHRDTEAFF. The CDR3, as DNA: TGTGCCAGCAGTGAACACAGGGACACTGAAGCTTTCTTT.

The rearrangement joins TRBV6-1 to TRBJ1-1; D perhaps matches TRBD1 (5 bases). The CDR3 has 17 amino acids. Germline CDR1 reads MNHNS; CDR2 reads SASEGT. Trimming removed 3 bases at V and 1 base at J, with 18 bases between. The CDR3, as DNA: TGTGCCAGCAGTGAGAGAGGACACGGGGTAGGGAACACTGAAGCTTTCTTT. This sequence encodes CASSERGHGVGNTEAFF.

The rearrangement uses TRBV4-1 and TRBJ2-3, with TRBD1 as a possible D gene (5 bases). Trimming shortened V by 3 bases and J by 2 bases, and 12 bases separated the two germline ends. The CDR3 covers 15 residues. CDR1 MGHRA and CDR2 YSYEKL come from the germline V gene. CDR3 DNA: TGCGCCAGCAGCCAGGAGACAGATATCACAGATACGCAGTATTTT. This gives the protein CASSQETDITDTQYF.

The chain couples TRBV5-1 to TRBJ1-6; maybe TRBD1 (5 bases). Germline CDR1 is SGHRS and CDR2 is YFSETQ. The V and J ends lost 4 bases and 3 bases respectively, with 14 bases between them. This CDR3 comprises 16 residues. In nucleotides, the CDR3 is TGCGCCAGCAGCCCGGAAGGGGTCCTCTATAATTCACCCCTCCACTTT. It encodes CASSPEGVLYNSPLHF.

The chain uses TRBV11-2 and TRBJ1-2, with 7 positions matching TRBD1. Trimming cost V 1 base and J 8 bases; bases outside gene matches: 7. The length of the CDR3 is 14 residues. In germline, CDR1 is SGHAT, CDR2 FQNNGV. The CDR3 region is CASSLGRTGFGYTF. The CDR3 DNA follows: TGTGCCAGCAGCTTAGGTCGGACAGGATTCGGCTACACCTTC.

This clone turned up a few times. The CDR3 spells CASSRDSHYGYTF. In DNA, the CDR3 is TGTGCCAGCAGCCGGGACAGCCACTATGGCTACACCTTC. The genes are TRBV7-9 and TRBJ1-2; TRBD1 matches 7 bases. CDR1 SEHNR and CDR2 FQNEAQ come from the germline V gene (reference sequence). V trimming: 5 bases; J trimming: 3 bases; junction bases outside the gene matches: 3. The CDR3 has 13 residues.